This T cell receptor (beta chain) was identified during a study of control samples from healthy donors and cancer patients. Using immunoSEQ multiplex PCR, the repertoire was profiled, and TCRdb retains in-frame clones only, with some absent. Altogether roughly 140,000 clones are present, roughly 93% being singletons, with the ten largest covering more than 2%. V was clipped by 8 bases and J by 6 bases; unmatched bases: 10. The CDR3 is made up of 15 amino acids. The germline gives CDR1 MDHEN, CDR2 SYDVKM. The chain combines TRBV28 with TRBJ1-2; 12 bases are a match to TRBD1. The sequence was collected from a man aged 50 or older in good health. The sequencing sample was made of blood. As DNA, the CDR3 is TGTGCCAGCTGTACCGGGACAGGGGGCGTTGATGGCTACACCTTC. Translated, it gives CASCTGTGGVDGYTF.